This TCR beta chain was recovered during a study of shared clonotypes between healthy human individuals (dated by TCRdb to the early 2020s). About the study as a whole: A few men and two women, aged 18 to 49 years, made up the cohort. For each donor, CD4 naive and CD4 memory were each run on three plates, CD8 naive on two plates, and CD8 memory on one plate. The study deeply sequenced blood TCR repertoires of five healthy adults to estimate repertoire size and the extent of clonotype sharing between individuals. Libraries were prepared and TCR repertoires were sequenced by different laboratories using diverse techniques, in order to increase sequencing depth and limit assay-specific biases. Each donor's leukapheresis produced roughly between roughly 0.9 and 8.9 billion PBMCs. Study-level results and caveats: Incomplete sequencing was indicated by rarefaction of sorted-subset datasets, despite the large sequencing depth. Sampling was limited to blood, and TCR repertoires in tissue likely differ from TCR repertoires in blood. Compared with non-shared clonotypes, clonotypes shared by all four sorted-subset donors had higher generation probabilities. Pairwise subsampling led to the expectation that sequencing depth would affect the degree of clonotype sharing among donors. Sharing across a handful of donors was observed for approximately 4.6% of naive CD4, under 4% of naive CD8, roughly 2.3% of memory CD4, and about 0.4% of memory CD8 clonotypes. Naive subsets generally had larger estimated clonotype richness than memory subsets. The genetic and exposure-history diversity represented was limited by the small number of donors.

Using the deep immunoSEQ assay, multiplex PCR amplified TCR CDR3 regions from genomic DNA. Extracted genomic DNA from each cell subset was distributed evenly across all wells of several immunoSEQ 96-well plates, and each plate was treated as a replicate. Each replicate PCR for sorted subsets received roughly 200 ng genomic DNA, equal to some 32,000 T cell genomes. Purified libraries were quantified with a Qubit 3.0 fluorometer, sized on a Bioanalyzer 2100, and re-quantified with the KAPA Library Quantification kit. A separate single-read 150-cycle Illumina NextSeq 550 flow cell was used to sequence each immunoSEQ 96-well plate. The source study handled its data this way. The immunoSEQ output contained only junctional sequences without quality scores, so filtering could not match that applied to full-length reads. To assign V/J genes and CDR3, sequences were annotated against IMGT germline references using PyIR, a Python wrapper for IgBLAST v1.9. Any read was removed if the V/J assignment was weak (E-value above 1e-6), the CDR3 was missing, or the read contained stop codons, out-of-frame junctions, or ambiguous translated residues. V3J clonotypes were defined as sequences sharing an identical inferred V gene, J gene, and CDR3 amino acid sequence. Percentage overlap between repertoires was calculated by dividing the number of shared unique clonotypes by the size of the smaller repertoire. Repertoire richness was assessed with RTK rarefaction, the Chao1 estimator, and Recon v2.1 estimates of unobserved clonotypes. Generation probabilities were computed with OLGA for all TCRbeta clonotypes obtained by the gDNA method from several donors. The source is immuneACCESS, and TCRdb retained only in-frame sequences with V and J called. Part of the clones is not carried over; for the studies checked, unresolved V genes explain less than half of this, and the remainder is unexplained. The V and J calls and clone size are taken from that table; D and trimming were inferred from the DNA. In all, the sample holds some 1,600,000 clones, and under 99% of those were seen once. The ten largest clonotypes hold around 0.45% of the sample.

Note on this clone: The antigen it recognizes is unknown. The sample holds no much larger clone one base away, and base qualities are not on file.

The donors were healthy, HIV-negative adults with no recently reported acute infections or vaccinations. Every donor was a Caucasian adult living in Nashville, Tennessee, USA. CD4+ T cells were enriched by magnetic negative selection; naive cells were then positively selected on CD45RA, and the negative fraction formed the memory subset. After blood collection by leukapheresis, PBMCs were isolated using Ficoll-Histopaque density gradient centrifugation and then cryopreserved in the vapor phase of liquid nitrogen. Purity and quantity of every magnetically sorted T cell population were checked by analytical flow cytometry. Genomic DNA was isolated from each sorted fraction and quantified by UV absorbance on a Nanodrop 2000c. From its cysteine to its phenylalanine, the CDR3 spans 14 amino acids. Just CDR3 DNA is preserved here, 42 bases in frame from base 1. Trimming removed 1 base from V and 5 bases from J, leaving 11 bases between the germline ends. Looking up the germline V gene yields CDR1 SGHTA and CDR2 FQGNSA.

Input material: naive CD4+ T cells sorted from blood. The cell subset or site label, as the study defines it: CD45RA+ positively selected. The receptor's source is a man aged 25 to 45 in good health. The chain was built from TRBV7-2 and TRBJ1-2, and TRBD1 may be the D gene, going by 6 matching bases. The CDR3 reads CASSLDPRGYGYTF. The nucleotides read TGTGCCAGCAGCTTAGACCCCAGGGGTTATGGCTACACCTTC.